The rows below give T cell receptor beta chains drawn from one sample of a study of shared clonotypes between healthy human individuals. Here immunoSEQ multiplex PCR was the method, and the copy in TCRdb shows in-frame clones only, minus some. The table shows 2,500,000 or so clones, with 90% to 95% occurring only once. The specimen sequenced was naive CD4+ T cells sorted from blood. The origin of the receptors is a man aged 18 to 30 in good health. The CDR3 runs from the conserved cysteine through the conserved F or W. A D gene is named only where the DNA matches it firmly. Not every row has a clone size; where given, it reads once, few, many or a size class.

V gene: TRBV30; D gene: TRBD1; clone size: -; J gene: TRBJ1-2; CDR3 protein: CAWKVQGPYGYTF; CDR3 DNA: TGTGCCTGGAAAGTACAGGGGCCCTATGGCTACACCTTC
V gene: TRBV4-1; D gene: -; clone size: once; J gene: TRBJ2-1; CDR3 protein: CASSSPLRDKGNEQFF; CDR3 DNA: TGCGCCAGCAGCTCCCCCCTCCGGGACAAGGGCAATGAGCAGTTCTTC
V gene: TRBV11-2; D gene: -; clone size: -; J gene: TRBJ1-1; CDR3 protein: CASSPGTNTEAFF; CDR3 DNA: TGTGCCAGCAGCCCAGGGACAAACACTGAAGCTTTCTTT
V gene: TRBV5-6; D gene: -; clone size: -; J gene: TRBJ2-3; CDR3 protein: CASSLVGVEPDTQYF; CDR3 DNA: TGTGCCAGCAGCTTGGTTGGGGTCGAGCCAGATACGCAGTATTTT
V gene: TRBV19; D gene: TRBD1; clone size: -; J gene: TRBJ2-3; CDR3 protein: CASSSPPGQRITDTQYF; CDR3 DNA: TGTGCCAGTAGTAGTCCCCCGGGACAGCGTATCACAGATACGCAGTATTTT
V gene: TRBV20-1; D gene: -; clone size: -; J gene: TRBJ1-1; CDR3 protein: CSANPGPEAFF; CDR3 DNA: TGCAGTGCAAATCCGGGGCCAGAAGCTTTCTTT
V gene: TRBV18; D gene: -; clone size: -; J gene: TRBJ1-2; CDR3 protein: CASSPMDPKVSYGYTF; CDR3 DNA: TGTGCCAGCTCACCTATGGACCCTAAGGTTAGCTATGGCTACACCTTC
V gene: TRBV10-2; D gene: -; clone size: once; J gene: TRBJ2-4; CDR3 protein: CARGHRKKLF; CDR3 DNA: TGCGCCCGGGGGCATCGAAAAAAGCTGTTC
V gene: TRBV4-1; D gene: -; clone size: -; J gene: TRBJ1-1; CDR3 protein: CASSQTVASVLKLDAFF; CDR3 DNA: TGCGCCAGCAGCCAAACCGTAGCCTCCGTTCTCAAGTTGGACGCTTTCTTT
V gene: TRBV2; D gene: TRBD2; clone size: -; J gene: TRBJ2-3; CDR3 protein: CATSRPGGNTDTQYF; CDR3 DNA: TGTGCCACCTCACGTCCGGGGGGGAACACAGATACGCAGTATTTT
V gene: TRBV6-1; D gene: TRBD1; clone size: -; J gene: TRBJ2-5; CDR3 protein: CASSEEPQGAVTQYF; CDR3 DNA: TGTGCCAGCAGTGAAGAACCACAGGGGGCAGTGACCCAGTACTTC
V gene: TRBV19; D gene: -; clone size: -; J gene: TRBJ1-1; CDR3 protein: CASSLTGETEAFF; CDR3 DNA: TGTGCCAGTAGCCTTACTGGGGAGACTGAAGCTTTCTTT
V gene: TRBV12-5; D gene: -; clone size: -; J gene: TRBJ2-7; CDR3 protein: CASARGGAIYEQYF; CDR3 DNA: TGTGCTAGTGCGCGAGGGGGGGCCATCTACGAGCAGTACTTC
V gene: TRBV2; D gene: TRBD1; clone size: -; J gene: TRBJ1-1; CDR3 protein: CASTRTGGRTEAFF; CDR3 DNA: TGTGCCAGCACTCGGACAGGGGGCCGTACTGAAGCTTTCTTT
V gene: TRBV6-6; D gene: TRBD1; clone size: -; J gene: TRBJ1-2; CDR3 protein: CASSYPGTGDYGYTF; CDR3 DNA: TGTGCCAGCAGTTACCCCGGGACAGGGGACTATGGCTACACCTTC
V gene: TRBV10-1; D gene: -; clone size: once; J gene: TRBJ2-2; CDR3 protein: CASSEFRNTGELFF; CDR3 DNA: TGCGCCAGCAGTGAGTTCAGGAACACCGGGGAGCTGTTTTTT
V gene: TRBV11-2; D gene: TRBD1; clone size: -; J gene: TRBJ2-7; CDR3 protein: CASSLDPTVTGVTYEQYF; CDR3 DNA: TGTGCCAGCAGCTTAGACCCCACCGTGACAGGGGTCACCTACGAGCAGTACTTC
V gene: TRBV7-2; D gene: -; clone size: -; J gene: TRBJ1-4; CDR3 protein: CASSLRRRDEKLFF; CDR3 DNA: TGTGCCAGCAGCTTGAGAAGGCGGGATGAAAAACTGTTTTTT
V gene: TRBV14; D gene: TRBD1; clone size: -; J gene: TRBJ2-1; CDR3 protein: CASSQEVRPGTGYNEQFF; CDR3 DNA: TGTGCCAGCAGCCAAGAAGTTAGACCCGGGACAGGGTATAATGAGCAGTTCTTC
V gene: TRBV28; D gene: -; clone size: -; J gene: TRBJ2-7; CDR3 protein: CASSSAARYEQYF; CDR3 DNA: TGTGCCAGCAGTTCGGCGGCGAGGTACGAGCAGTACTTC
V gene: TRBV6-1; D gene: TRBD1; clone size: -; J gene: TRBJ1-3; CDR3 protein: CASRDRGGGGNTIYF; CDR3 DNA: TGTGCCAGCAGGGACAGGGGAGGAGGAGGAAACACCATATATTTT
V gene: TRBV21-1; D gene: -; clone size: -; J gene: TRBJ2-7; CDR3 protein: CASSKGQILYEQYF; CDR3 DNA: TGTGCCAGCAGCAAAGGACAGATTCTCTACGAGCAGTACTTC
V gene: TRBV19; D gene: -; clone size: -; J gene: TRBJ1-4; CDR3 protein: CASSMGAAGGEKLFF; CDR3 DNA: TGTGCCAGTAGTATGGGCGCCGCCGGGGGTGAAAAACTGTTTTTT
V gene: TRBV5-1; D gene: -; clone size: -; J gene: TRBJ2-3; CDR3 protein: CASSLGSVSTDTQYF; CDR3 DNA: TGCGCCAGCAGCTTGGGATCTGTTAGCACAGATACGCAGTATTTT
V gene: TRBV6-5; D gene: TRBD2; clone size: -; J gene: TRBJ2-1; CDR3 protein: CASSRGVEQFF; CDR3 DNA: TGTGCCAGCAGTCGGGGGGTGGAGCAGTTCTTC
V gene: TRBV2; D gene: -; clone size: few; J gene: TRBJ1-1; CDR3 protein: CASVTDRVLNTEAFF; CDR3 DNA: TGTGCCAGCGTCACGGACAGAGTCCTTAACACTGAAGCTTTCTTT
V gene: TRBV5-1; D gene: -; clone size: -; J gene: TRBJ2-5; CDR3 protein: CASSLRYQETQYF; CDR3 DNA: TGCGCCAGCAGCCTAAGGTACCAAGAGACCCAGTACTTC
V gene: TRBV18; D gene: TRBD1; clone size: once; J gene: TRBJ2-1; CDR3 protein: CASLDRGGNEQFF; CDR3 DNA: TGTGCCAGCCTTGACAGGGGGGGCAATGAGCAGTTCTTC
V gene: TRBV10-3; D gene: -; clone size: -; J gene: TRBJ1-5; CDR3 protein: CATTGTEGQPQHF; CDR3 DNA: TGTGCCACCACCGGGACGGAGGGTCAGCCCCAGCATTTT
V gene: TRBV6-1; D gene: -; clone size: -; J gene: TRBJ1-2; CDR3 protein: CASIKGRDWSSGYTF; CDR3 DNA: TGTGCCAGCATTAAGGGGAGGGATTGGAGTAGTGGCTACACCTTC
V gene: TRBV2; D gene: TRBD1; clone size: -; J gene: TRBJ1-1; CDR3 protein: CASRGQGEGTEAFF; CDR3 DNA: TGTGCCAGCAGGGGACAGGGAGAAGGGACTGAAGCTTTCTTT
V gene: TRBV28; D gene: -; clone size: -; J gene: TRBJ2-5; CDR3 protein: CASSLLRETQYF; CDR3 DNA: TGTGCCAGCAGTTTACTTAGAGAGACCCAGTACTTC
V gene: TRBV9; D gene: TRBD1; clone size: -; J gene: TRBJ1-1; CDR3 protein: CASSVVGQGEAFF; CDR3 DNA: TGTGCCAGCAGCGTAGTAGGACAGGGTGAGGCTTTCTTT
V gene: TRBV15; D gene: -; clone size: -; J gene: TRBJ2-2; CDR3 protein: CATSNRPNTGELFF; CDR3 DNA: TGTGCCACCAGCAACAGACCGAACACCGGGGAGCTGTTTTTT
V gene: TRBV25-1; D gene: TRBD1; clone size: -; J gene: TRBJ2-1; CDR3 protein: CASKPPGQGPRGYNEQFF; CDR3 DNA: TGTGCCAGCAAGCCCCCGGGACAGGGTCCCCGGGGTTACAATGAGCAGTTCTTC
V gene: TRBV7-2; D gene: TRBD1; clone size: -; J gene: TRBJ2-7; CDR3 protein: CASSLIGQVRGEQYF; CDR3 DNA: TGTGCCAGCAGCTTAATAGGACAGGTGAGGGGCGAGCAGTACTTC
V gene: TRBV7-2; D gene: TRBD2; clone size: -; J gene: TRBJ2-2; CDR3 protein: CASRGLAGVTGELFF; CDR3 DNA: TGTGCCAGCAGGGGACTAGCGGGAGTTACCGGGGAGCTGTTTTTT
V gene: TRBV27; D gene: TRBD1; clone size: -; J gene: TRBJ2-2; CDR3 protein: CASSPSLWTGPRTGELFF; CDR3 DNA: TGTGCCAGCAGTCCCTCATTATGGACAGGTCCGAGGACCGGGGAGCTGTTTTTT
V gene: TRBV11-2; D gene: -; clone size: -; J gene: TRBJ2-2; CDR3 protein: CASSSPSGELFF; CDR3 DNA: TGTGCCAGCAGCTCCCCGAGCGGGGAGCTGTTTTTT
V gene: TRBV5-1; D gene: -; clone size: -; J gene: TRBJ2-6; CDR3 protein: CASSSNGALSGANVLTF; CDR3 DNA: TGCGCCAGCAGCTCGAACGGGGCTCTCTCTGGGGCCAACGTCCTGACTTTC
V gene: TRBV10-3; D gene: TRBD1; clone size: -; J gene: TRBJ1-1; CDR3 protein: CAISGDSNRREAFF; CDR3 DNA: TGTGCCATCAGTGGGGACAGTAACCGGCGAGAAGCTTTCTTT
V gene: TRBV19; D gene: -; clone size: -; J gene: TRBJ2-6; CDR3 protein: CASSQHSGANVLTF; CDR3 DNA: TGTGCCAGTTCGCAGCACTCTGGGGCCAACGTCCTGACTTTC
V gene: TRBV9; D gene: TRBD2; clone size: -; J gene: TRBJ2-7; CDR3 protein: CASSRSGSLSSYEQYF; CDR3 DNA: TGTGCCAGCAGCCGTAGCGGGAGCCTGAGCTCCTACGAGCAGTACTTC
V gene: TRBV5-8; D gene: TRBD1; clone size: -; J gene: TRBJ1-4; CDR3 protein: CASSPGTAATNEKLFF; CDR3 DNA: TGTGCCAGCAGCCCCGGGACAGCTGCAACTAATGAAAAACTGTTTTTT
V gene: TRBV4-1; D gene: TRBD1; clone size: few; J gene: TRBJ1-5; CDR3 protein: CASSWGQDSNQPQHF; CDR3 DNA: TGCGCCAGCAGCTGGGGACAGGATAGCAATCAGCCCCAGCATTTT
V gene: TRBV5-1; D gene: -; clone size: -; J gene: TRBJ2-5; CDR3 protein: CASTSGGLQETQYF; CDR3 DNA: TGCGCCAGCACCTCCGGGGGGCTACAAGAGACCCAGTACTTC
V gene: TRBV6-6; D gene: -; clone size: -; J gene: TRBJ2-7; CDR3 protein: CASSYASSYEQYF; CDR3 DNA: TGTGCCAGCAGTTACGCATCCTCCTACGAGCAGTACTTC
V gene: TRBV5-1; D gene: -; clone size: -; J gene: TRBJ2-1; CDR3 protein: CASSFDPRANNEQFF; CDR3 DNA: TGCGCCAGCAGTTTCGACCCCCGGGCGAACAATGAGCAGTTCTTC
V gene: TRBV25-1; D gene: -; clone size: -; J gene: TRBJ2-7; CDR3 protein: CASSAADLPVEQYF; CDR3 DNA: TGTGCCAGCAGTGCCGCCGACCTACCCGTGGAGCAGTACTTC
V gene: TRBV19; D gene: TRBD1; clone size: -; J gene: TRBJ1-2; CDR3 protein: CASTSRAGGLYGYTF; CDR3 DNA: TGTGCCAGTACCTCGAGGGCAGGGGGCTTGTATGGCTACACCTTC
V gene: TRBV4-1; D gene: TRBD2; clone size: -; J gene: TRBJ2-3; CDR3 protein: CASSQDFVSGLVTSDTQYF; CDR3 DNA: TGCGCCAGCAGCCAAGATTTTGTGTCGGGACTAGTAACTTCCGATACGCAGTATTTT
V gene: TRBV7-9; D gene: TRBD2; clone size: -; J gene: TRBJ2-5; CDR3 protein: CASSLMGSGTIYF; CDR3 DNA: TGTGCCAGCAGCTTAATGGGGTCTGGGACTATCTACTTC
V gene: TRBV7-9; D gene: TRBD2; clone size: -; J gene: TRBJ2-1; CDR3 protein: CASSLVVWASGSLNEQFF; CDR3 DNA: TGTGCCAGCAGCTTAGTGGTGTGGGCTAGCGGGAGTCTCAATGAGCAGTTCTTC
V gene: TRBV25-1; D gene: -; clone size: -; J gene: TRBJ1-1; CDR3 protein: CASSPGSLVDTEAFF; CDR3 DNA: TGTGCCAGCAGTCCGGGGAGTCTAGTGGACACTGAAGCTTTCTTT
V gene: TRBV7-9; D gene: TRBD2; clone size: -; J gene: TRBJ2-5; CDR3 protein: CASSSLAGVETQYF; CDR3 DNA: TGTGCCAGCAGCTCCCTAGCGGGGGTTGAGACCCAGTACTTC
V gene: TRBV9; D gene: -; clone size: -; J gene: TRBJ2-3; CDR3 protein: CASSVEGTTQYF; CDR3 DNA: TGTGCCAGCAGCGTAGAGGGGACTACGCAGTATTTT
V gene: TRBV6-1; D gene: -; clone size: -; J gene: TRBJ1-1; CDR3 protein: CASSDRQKNTEAFF; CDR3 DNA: TGTGCCAGCAGTGATAGGCAGAAGAACACTGAAGCTTTCTTT